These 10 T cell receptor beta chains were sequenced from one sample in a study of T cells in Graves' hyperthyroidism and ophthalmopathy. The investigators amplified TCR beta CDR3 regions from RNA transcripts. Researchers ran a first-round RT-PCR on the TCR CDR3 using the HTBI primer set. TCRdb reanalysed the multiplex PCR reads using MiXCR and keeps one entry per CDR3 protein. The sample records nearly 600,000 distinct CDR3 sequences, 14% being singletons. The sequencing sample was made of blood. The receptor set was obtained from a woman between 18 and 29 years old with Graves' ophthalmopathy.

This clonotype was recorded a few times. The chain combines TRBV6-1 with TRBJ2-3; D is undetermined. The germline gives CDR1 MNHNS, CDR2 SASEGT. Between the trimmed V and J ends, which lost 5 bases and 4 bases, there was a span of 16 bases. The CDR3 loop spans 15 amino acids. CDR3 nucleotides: TGTGCCAGCAGTTACGCGGCGAATAGGGCAGATACGCAGTATTTT. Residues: CASSYAANRADTQYF.

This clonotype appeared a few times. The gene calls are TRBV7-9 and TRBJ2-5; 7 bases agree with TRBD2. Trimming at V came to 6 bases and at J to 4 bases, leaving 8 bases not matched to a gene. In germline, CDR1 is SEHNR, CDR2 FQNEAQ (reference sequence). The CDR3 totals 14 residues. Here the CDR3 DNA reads TGTGCCAGCAGTTTGACTAGCCCGGGAGAGACCCAGTACTTC. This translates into CASSLTSPGETQYF.

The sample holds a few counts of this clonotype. The CDR3 bases are TGTGCCAGCAGCTTAGACTCAGGGGATTGGTTCTTC. Translated: CASSLDSGDWFF. The J gene is TRBJ2-1, the V gene TRBV7-9, with TRBD1 as a possible D gene (6 bases). From germline, CDR1 is SEHNR and CDR2 FQNEAQ (reference sequence). The CDR3 spans 12 residues. V was shortened by 1 base and J by 15 bases, with 13 bases between the two germline ends.

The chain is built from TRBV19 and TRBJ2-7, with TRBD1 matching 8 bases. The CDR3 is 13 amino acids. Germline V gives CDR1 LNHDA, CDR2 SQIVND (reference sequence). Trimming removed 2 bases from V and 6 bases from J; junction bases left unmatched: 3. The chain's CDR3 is CASSITTGAEQYF. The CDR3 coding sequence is TGTGCCAGTAGTATAACGACAGGGGCCGAGCAGTACTTC.

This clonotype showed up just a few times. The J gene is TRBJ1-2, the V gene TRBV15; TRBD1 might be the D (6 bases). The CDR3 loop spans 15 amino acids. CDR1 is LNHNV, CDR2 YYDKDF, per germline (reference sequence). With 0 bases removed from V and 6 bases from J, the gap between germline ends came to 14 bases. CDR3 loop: CATSRDRGTKNGYTF. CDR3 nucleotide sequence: TGTGCCACCAGCAGAGACCGGGGGACAAAAAATGGCTACACCTTC. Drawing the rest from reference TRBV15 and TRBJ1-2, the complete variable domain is DAMVIQNPRYQVTQFGKPVTLSCSQTLNHNVMYWYQQKSSQAPKLLFHYYDKDFNNEADTPDNFQSRRPNTSFCFLDIRSPGLGDTAMYLCATSRDRGTKNGYTFGSGTRLTVV.

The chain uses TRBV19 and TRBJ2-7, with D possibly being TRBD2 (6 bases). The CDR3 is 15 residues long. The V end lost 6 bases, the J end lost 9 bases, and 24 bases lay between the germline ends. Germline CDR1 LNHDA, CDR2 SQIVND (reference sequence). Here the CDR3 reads CASSNRDSPQRGQYF. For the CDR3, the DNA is TGTGCCAGTAGCAACCGGGACTCCCCCCAGAGGGGGCAGTACTTC.

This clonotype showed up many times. DNA for the CDR3: TGTGCCAGCAGTTTACTGTCGGGCTGGCGGGAGGGCCAAGAGCAGTTCTTC. It is translated as CASSLLSGWREGQEQFF. This chain links TRBV27 with TRBJ2-1; 9 bases agree with TRBD2. The CDR3 is 17 amino acids. The ends lost 2 bases at V and 10 bases at J; junction bases unmatched: 15. Per the germline V gene, CDR1 is MNHEY and CDR2 is SMNVEV (reference sequence).

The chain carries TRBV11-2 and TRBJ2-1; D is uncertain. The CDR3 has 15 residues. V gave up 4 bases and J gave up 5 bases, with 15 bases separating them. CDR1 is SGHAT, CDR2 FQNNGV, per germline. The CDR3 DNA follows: TGTGCCAGCAGCTCCCCGGGCCAGCCCGACAATGAGCAGTTCTTC. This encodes CASSSPGQPDNEQFF.

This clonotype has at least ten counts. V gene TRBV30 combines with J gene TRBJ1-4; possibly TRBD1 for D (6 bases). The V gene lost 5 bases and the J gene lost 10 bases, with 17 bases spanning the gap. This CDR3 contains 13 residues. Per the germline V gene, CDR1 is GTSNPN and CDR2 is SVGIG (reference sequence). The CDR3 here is CAWERGQPGKLFF. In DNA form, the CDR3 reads TGTGCCTGGGAGAGAGGACAGCCGGGAAAACTGTTTTTT.

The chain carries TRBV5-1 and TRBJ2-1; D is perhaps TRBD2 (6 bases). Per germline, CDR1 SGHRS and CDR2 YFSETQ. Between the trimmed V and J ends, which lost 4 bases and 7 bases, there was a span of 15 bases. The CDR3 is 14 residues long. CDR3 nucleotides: TGCGCCAGCAGCCCGTCCGGGAGTGGGAATGAGCAGTTCTTC. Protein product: CASSPSGSGNEQFF.